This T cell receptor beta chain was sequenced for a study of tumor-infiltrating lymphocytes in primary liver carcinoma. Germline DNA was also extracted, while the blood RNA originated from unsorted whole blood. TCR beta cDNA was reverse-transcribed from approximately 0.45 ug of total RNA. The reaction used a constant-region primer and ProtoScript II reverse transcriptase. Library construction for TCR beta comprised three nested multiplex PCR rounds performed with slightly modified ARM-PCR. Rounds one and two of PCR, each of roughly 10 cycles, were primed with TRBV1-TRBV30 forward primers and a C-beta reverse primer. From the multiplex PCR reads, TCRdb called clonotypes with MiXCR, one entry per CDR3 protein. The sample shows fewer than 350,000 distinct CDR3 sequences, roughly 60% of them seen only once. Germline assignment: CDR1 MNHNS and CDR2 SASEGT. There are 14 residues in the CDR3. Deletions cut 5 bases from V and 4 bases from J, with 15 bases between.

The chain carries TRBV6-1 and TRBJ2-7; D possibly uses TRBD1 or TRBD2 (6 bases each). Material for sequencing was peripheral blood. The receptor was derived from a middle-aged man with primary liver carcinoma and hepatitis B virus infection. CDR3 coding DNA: TGTGCCAGCAGTAGGGGGGTTGACAGTTACGAGCAGTACTTC. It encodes CASSRGVDSYEQYF.